This TCR beta chain came from a study of cytomegalovirus exposure and HLA in healthy donors. On this clone: Its specificity is not known.

Overall study findings and caveats: Trimming of TCR beta V- and J-genes showed a link, identified in a later analysis, to a missense DCLRE1C variant. DRB1 had the most TCR associations and HLA-C the fewest, a later analysis found, with rates varying by HLA locus.

The PCR contained 60 Vbeta and 13 Jbeta primers. Clones were sequenced by immunoSEQ multiplex PCR, and TCRdb holds only the in-frame ones, with some missing. Here the sample spans hundreds of thousands of clones, around 79% being singletons. The V gene's germline CDR1 is MNHEY and CDR2 SMNVEV (reference sequence). The CDR3 covers 13 residues. V was cut by 3 bases and J by 5 bases, with 10 bases left in between. The sample comprised PBMCs. This rearrangement joins TRBV27 to TRBJ1-2; D might be TRBD1 (5 bases). This clonotype originated in a girl aged 2-9 years in good health and CMV-seronegative. The CDR3: CASSLGQGYGYTF. The CDR3 nucleotides read TGTGCCAGCAGTTTGGGGCAGGGTTATGGCTACACCTTC.